The rows below give T cell receptor beta chains drawn from one sample of a study of metastatic and nonmetastatic thyroid tumors. Through MiXCR, TCRdb re-clonotyped the PCR reads. The sample consists of about 92,000 clones, about 15% of them appearing once. The sample taken for sequencing was blood. Receptors were obtained from a female donor with papillary thyroid cancer or a benign thyroid nodule (not recorded which). Some clones in this sample may be carry-over from other donors' samples. CDR3s include the opening cysteine and the closing phenylalanine or tryptophan. The D gene is left open where the match is weak. Size is stated for part of the rows, as once, few or many counts, or as a class when the clone is expanded.

TRBJ2-1 | TRBD2 | many | TRBV28 | TGTGCCAGCAGTTTAGGGGGGGATGAGCAGTTCTTC | CASSLGGDEQFF
TRBJ2-7 | TRBD1 | many | TRBV27 | TGTGCCAGCAGTTCGGTGCAGGGGGCATGGTACGAGCAGTACTTC | CASSSVQGAWYEQYF
TRBJ2-5 | TRBD2 | many | TRBV2 | TGTGCCAGCAGGGGACTAGCGGGGGGAGTAGAGACCCAGTACTTC | CASRGLAGGVETQYF
TRBJ2-1 | TRBD2 | many | TRBV5-1 | TGCGCCAGCTTTAGCGGGCTCTCCTACAATGAGCAGTTCTTC | CASFSGLSYNEQFF
TRBJ2-1 | TRBD2 | many | TRBV6-2/TRBV6-3 | TGTGCCAGCAGTTACTCCATCCACCCTGCTAGCGGGGGAGTCTACCCCTACGTAAATGAGCAGTTCTTC | CASSYSIHPASGGVYPYVNEQFF
TRBJ2-3 | NA | few | TRBV14 | TGTGCCAGCAGCCTATCGGATACGCAGTATTTT | CASSLSDTQYF
TRBJ2-5 | NA | many | TRBV29-1 | TGCAGCGTTGACGTTCTGGGAGAGACCCAGTACTTC | CSVDVLGETQYF
TRBJ1-1 | NA | NA | TRBV11-3 | TGTGCCAGCAGCTCTAGGAACGCTGAAGCTTTCTTT | CASSSRNAEAFF
TRBJ2-2 | NA | NA | TRBV11-1 | TGTGCCAGCAGCCCTGCTAGAGCGGCGCAGTCCTACACCGGGGAGCTGTTTTTT | CASSPARAAQSYTGELFF
TRBJ1-2 | NA | few | TRBV6-6 | TGTGCCAGCAGTTACTCGAGCACCACGGGACGGAACTATGGCTACACCTTC | CASSYSSTTGRNYGYTF
TRBJ1-1 | NA | NA | TRBV7-3 | TGTGCCAGCAGCTCGACAGGCGAGGTCACTGAAGCTTTCTTT | CASSSTGEVTEAFF
TRBJ2-7 | NA | NA | TRBV19 | TGTGCCAGTAGCTACAGGAGCACCTACGAGCAGTACTTC | CASSYRSTYEQYF
TRBJ2-7 | TRBD1 | few | TRBV28 | TGTGCCAGCAGTGTGGACAGGGGGTCCTACGAGCAGTACTTC | CASSVDRGSYEQYF
TRBJ2-3 | TRBD2 | many | TRBV29-1 | TGCAGTGGGGGGGGCACAGATACGCAGTATTTT | CSGGGTDTQYF
TRBJ2-4 | TRBD1 | many | TRBV20-1 | TGCAGTGCTAGATTCAGGGGGCGCGGAAACATTCAGTACTTC | CSARFRGRGNIQYF
TRBJ1-2 | NA | many | TRBV6-1 | TGTGCCAGCAGCCTAAATGGCTACACCTTC | CASSLNGYTF
TRBJ2-7 | NA | NA | TRBV3-1 | TGTGCCAGCAGCCAAGATCTCGCCCAGGGGGGCTACGAGCAGTACTTC | CASSQDLAQGGYEQYF
TRBJ2-7 | TRBD1 | many | TRBV11-2 | TGTGCCAGCAGCTTAGGTTCTCGGGGCAGGGGGCAGCGTTGTTACTTC | CASSLGSRGRGQRCYF
TRBJ1-4 | NA | many | TRBV5-1 | TGCGCCAGCAGCGAGACAGGAACTGAAAAACTGTTTTTT | CASSETGTEKLFF
TRBJ2-3 | TRBD2 | NA | TRBV6-2/TRBV6-3 | TGTGTCAGCAGTGAGTCAGGGACTAGCGGTGGCACAGATACGCAGTATTTT | CVSSESGTSGGTDTQYF
TRBJ2-7 | TRBD2 | NA | TRBV28 | TGTGCCAGCAGTTTATTCTCTATGGCTAGCGGGGCGTCCTACTACGAGCAGTACTTC | CASSLFSMASGASYYEQYF
TRBJ1-5 | NA | many | TRBV24-1 | TGTGCCACCAGTGGGTCGACCCGGGGTCAGCCCCAGCATTTT | CATSGSTRGQPQHF
TRBJ2-7 | NA | many | TRBV15 | TGTGCCACCAGCAGAGATAGGGCGCAGTACGAGCAGTACTTC | CATSRDRAQYEQYF
TRBJ2-3 | NA | many | TRBV24-1 | TGTGCCACCAGTGTAGGAGATACGCAGTATTTT | CATSVGDTQYF
TRBJ2-1 | TRBD2 | many | TRBV7-3 | TGTGCCAGCAGGGCACGGGAGAGCGGGAGCTTCAATGAGCAGTTCTTC | CASRARESGSFNEQFF
TRBJ2-7 | TRBD2 | many | TRBV27 | TGTGCCAGCAGTATTAATGCGGGGGTTCGGGACGAGCAGTACTTC | CASSINAGVRDEQYF
TRBJ2-5 | NA | many | TRBV5-1 | TGCGCCAGCAGCCCGATGACACAACAGGGAAGGGAGACCCAGTACTTC | CASSPMTQQGRETQYF
TRBJ2-7 | NA | many | TRBV20-1 | TGCAGTGCTGAGTTGTCCTACGAGCAGTACTTC | CSAELSYEQYF
TRBJ2-7 | TRBD2 | many | TRBV19 | TGTGCCAGTAGTATGCTAGCGGGGACCGAGCAGTACTTC | CASSMLAGTEQYF
TRBJ2-5 | TRBD1 | many | TRBV6-2/TRBV6-3 | TGTGCCAGCAGTAGACCGGGACAGAAAGAGACCCAGTACTTC | CASSRPGQKETQYF
TRBJ1-3 | NA | few | TRBV6-1 | TGTGCCACCAGAGTCAACTCTGGAAACACCATATATTTT | CATRVNSGNTIYF
TRBJ1-4 | TRBD1 | NA | TRBV4-1 | TGTGCCAGCAGCCAAGTGGGGGACAGGGCAAATGAAAAACTGTTTTTT | CASSQVGDRANEKLFF
TRBJ2-5 | TRBD2 | many | TRBV6-2/TRBV6-3 | TGTGCCAGCAGTCCCGGGGTAGCGGGGGACCAAGAGACCCAGTACTTC | CASSPGVAGDQETQYF
TRBJ2-1 | NA | many | TRBV27 | TGCGCCAGCAGCGAAGGATCGAGGACGGAATCGTACAATGAGCAGTTCTTC | CASSEGSRTESYNEQFF
TRBJ1-2 | NA | many | TRBV2 | TGTGCCAGCAGAGGGTATGGCAGGGGCCACTATGGCTACACCTTC | CASRGYGRGHYGYTF
TRBJ1-5 | NA | few | TRBV20-1 | TGCAGTGCCGCGCAGAGGTGGGGTCCGGATGTTTTCTTTCAGCCCCAGCATTTT | CSAAQRWGPDVFFQPQHF